This TCR beta chain was obtained from a study of CD8 T cells in ankylosing spondylitis. TCRdb used MiXCR to reprocess the 5' RACE reads, holding one entry per CDR3 protein. The sample carries about 130,000 distinct CDR3 sequences, about 13% recorded once. Per germline, CDR1 SGHRS and CDR2 YFSETQ. Trimming removed 4 bases from V and 4 bases from J; junction bases left unmatched: 12. This CDR3 has 16 residues. This sequence joins TRBV5-1 and TRBJ2-7; 9 bases fit TRBD2. The receptor comes from a female donor with ankylosing spondylitis or in good health (not recorded which). The sample taken for sequencing was blood, either unsorted or a sorted T cell fraction (not recorded which). The CDR3 sequence is CASSPLLQRGEYEQYF. The CDR3 DNA reads TGCGCCAGCAGCCCCCTGTTACAGCGGGGGGAATACGAGCAGTACTTC.